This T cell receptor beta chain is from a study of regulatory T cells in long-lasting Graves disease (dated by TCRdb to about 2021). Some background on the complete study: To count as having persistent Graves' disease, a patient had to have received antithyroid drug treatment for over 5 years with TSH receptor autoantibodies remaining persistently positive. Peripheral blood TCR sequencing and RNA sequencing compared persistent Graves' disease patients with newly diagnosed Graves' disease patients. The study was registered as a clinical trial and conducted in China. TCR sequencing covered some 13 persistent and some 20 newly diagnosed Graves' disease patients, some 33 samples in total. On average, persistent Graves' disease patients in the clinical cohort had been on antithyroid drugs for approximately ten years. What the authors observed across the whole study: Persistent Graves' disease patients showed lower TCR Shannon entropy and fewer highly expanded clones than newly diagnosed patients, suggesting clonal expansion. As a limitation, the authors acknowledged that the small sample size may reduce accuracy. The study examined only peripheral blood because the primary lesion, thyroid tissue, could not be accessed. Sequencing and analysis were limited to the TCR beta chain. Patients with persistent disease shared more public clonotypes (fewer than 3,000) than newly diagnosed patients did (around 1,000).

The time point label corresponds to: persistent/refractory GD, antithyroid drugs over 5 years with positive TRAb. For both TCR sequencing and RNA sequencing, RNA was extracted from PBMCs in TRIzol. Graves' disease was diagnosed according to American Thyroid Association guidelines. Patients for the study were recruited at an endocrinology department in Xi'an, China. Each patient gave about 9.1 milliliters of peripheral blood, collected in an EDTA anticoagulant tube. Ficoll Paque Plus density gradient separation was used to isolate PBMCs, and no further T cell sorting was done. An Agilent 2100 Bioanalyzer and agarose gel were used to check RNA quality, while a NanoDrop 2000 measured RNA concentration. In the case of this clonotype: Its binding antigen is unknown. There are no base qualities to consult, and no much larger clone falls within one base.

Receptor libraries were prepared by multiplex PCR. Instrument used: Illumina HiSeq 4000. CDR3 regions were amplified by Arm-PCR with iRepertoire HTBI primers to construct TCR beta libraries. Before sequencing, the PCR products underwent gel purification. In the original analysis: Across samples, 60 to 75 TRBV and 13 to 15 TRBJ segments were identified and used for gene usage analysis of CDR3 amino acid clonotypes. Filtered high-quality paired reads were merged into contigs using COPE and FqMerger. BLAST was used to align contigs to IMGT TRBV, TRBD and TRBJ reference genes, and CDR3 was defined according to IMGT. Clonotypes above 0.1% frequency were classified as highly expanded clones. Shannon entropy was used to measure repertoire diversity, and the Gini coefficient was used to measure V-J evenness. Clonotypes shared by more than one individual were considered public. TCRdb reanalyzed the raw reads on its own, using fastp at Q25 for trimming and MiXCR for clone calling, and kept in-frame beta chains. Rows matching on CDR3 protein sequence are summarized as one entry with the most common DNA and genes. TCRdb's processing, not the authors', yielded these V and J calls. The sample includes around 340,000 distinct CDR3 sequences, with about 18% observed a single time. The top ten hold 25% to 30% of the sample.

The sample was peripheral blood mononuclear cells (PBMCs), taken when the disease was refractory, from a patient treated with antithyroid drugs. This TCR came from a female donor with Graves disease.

The sequenced DNA: TGTGCCAGCAGTGGGCGGCGGCAGTCCCTCCCCTCTAACTATGGCTACACCTTC. Its protein is CASSGRRQSLPSNYGYTF. The V and J genes are TRBV2 and TRBJ1-2, with the D gene call left open. The CDR3 spans 18 residues, from the cysteine through the phenylalanine. Only the CDR3 DNA is retained, 54 bases long and in frame from the first base. The germline V gene supplies CDR1 SNHLY and CDR2 FYNNEI. The V and J ends are trimmed by 4 bases and 0 bases, leaving 21 bases between them.